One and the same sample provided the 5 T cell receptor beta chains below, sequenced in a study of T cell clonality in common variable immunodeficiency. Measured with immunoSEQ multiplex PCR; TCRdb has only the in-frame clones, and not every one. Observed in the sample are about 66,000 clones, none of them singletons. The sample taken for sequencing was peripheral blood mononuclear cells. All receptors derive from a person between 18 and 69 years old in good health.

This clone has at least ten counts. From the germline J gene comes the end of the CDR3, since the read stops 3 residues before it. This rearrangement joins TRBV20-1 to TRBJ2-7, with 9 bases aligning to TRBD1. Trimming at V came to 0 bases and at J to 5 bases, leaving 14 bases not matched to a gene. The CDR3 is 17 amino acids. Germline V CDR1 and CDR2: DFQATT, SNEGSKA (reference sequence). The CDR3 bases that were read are TGCAGTGCTAGAGATCTTAAATCGAAGACAGGGGGGGACGAG. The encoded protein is CSARDLKSKTGGDE. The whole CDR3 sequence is CSARDLKSKTGGDEQYF.

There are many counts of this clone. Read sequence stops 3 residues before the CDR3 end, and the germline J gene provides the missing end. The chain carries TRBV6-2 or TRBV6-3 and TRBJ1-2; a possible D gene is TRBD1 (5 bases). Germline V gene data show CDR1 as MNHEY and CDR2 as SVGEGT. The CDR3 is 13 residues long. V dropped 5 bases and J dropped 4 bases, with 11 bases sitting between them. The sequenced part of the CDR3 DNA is TGTGCCAGCAGTACCGACAGTCTCTATGGC. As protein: CASSTDSLYG. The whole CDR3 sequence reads CASSTDSLYGYTF.

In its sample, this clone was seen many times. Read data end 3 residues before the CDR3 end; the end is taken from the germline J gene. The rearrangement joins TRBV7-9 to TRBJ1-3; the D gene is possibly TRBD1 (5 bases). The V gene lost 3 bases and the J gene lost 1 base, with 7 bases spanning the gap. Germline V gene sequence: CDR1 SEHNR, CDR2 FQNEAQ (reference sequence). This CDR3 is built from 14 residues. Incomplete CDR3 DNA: TGTGCCAGCAGCTTGGGGACTTCTGGAAACACC. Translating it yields CASSLGTSGNT. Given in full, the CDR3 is CASSLGTSGNTIYF.

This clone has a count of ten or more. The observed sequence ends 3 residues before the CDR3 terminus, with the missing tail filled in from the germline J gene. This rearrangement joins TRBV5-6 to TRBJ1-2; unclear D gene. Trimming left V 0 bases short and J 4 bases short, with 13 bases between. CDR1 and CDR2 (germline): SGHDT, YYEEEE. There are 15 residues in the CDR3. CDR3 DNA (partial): TGTGCCAGCAGCTTGGCCAAACAGATCTCCTATGGC. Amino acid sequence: CASSLAKQISYG. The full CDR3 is CASSLAKQISYGYTF. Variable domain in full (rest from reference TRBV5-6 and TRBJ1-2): DAGVTQSPTHLIKTRGQQVTLRCSPKSGHDTVSWYQQALGQGPQFIFQYYEEEERQRGNFPDRFSGHQFPNYSSELNVNALLLGDSALYLCASSLAKQISYGYTFGSGTRLTVV.

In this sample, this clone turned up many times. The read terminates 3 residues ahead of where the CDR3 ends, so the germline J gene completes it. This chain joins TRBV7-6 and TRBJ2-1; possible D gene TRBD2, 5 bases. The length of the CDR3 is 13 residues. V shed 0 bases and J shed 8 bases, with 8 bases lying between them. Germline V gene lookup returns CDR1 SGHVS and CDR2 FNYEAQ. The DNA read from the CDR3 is TGTGCCAGCAGCTTAGCGGACGGGGATGAG. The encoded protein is CASSLADGDE. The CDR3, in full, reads CASSLADGDEQFF.